Below are 15 T cell receptor beta chains sequenced from a single sample in a study of identical twins. Each CDR3 protein gets one entry after TCRdb re-called the 5' RACE reads with MiXCR. The data show approximately 690,000 distinct CDR3 sequences, roughly 6.2% seen once. Material for sequencing was naive T cells sorted from blood. The receptors derive from a young man in good health.

This clonotype was seen many times. The chain uses TRBV12-3 or TRBV12-4 and TRBJ2-2; D is possibly TRBD2 (7 bases). This CDR3 is 17 amino acids long. Trimming took off 4 bases at V and 2 bases at J, with 17 bases between the two ends. As DNA, the CDR3 is TGTGCCAGCAGTTCCGGGGGGCCGTACTCTAACACCGGGGAGCTGTTTTTT. Translation gives CASSSGGPYSNTGELFF.

This clonotype was observed a handful of times. The V and J genes are TRBV7-9 and TRBJ2-5; 8 bases are shared with TRBD1. The J segment lost 8 bases and the V segment lost 5 bases, leaving 4 bases of the junction unmatched. CDR3 length equals 12 residues. Germline-derived CDR1 and CDR2 are SEHNR and FQNEAQ (reference sequence). The CDR3 is CASSTDRATQYF. The CDR3 DNA is TGTGCCAGCAGCACGGACAGGGCCACCCAGTACTTC.

This clonotype has ten or more counts. The chain uses TRBV9 and TRBJ1-2, with D possibly matching TRBD1 (5 bases). Germline CDR1 is SGDLS and CDR2 is YYNGEE. The length of the CDR3 is 13 residues. V shed 3 bases and J shed 4 bases, with 10 bases lying between them. The CDR3 DNA reads TGTGCCAGCAGCGACCCAAGGGGCTATGGCTACACCTTC. It codes for CASSDPRGYGYTF. Full variable domain (outside the CDR3, taken from reference TRBV9 and TRBJ1-2): DSGVTQTPKHLITATGQRVTLRCSPRSGDLSVYWYQQSLDQGLQFLIQYYNGEERAKGNILERFSAQQFPDLHSELNLSSLELGDSALYFCASSDPRGYGYTFGSGTRLTVV.

This clonotype was seen at least ten times. The V call is TRBV20-1, the J call TRBJ2-2, with D unclear. This CDR3 spans 14 amino acids. V lost 4 bases and J 0 bases, leaving 9 bases between the germline ends. Germline lookup yields CDR1 DFQATT and CDR2 SNEGSKA (reference sequence). The CDR3 DNA reads as TGCAGTGCTATTGGTCTAGCGAACACCGGGGAGCTGTTTTTT. This translates into CSAIGLANTGELFF.

This clonotype was observed at least ten times. The CDR3, as DNA: TGCGCCAGCAGCCAAGATCATACTAGCGGGAGTCACGTCGCAGATACGCAGTATTTT. Its translation is CASSQDHTSGSHVADTQYF. The chain joins TRBV4-3 to TRBJ2-3; 11 nucleotides agree with TRBD2. Per germline, CDR1 LGHNA and CDR2 YSLEER. This CDR3 has 19 residues. The V segment lost 0 bases and the J segment 4 bases; nucleotides outside the gene matches: 12.

This clonotype occurred a few times. V gene TRBV20-1 combines with J gene TRBJ2-6; D remains unclear. Per germline, CDR1 DFQATT and CDR2 SNEGSKA (reference sequence). This CDR3 spans 12 amino acids. V was pared by 5 bases and J by 6 bases, with 8 bases between. CDR3 sequence reads: CSAPGLANVLTF. The CDR3 DNA reads TGCAGTGCTCCCGGGTTGGCCAACGTCCTGACTTTC.

The chain recombines TRBV28 with TRBJ2-3; D is uncertain. This CDR3 comprises 14 residues. Germline V gene sequence: CDR1 MDHEN, CDR2 SYDVKM. Trimming took off 4 bases at V and 3 bases at J, with 11 bases between the two ends. This CDR3 reads CASSSSLSTDTQYF. In nucleotides, the CDR3 is TGTGCCAGCAGTTCTTCCCTTAGTACAGATACGCAGTATTTT.

This clonotype was picked up many times. This rearrangement joins TRBV11-2 to TRBJ2-6; no definite D call. V was pared by 4 bases and J by 0 bases, with 7 bases between. Germline V gene data show CDR1 as SGHAT and CDR2 as FQNNGV. The CDR3 runs 15 residues. As DNA, the CDR3 is TGTGCCAGCAGCTCACGTTCCTCTGGGGCCAACGTCCTGACTTTC. Its protein is CASSSRSSGANVLTF.

This clonotype was counted a few times. The V call is TRBV20-1, the J call TRBJ2-7; D possibly corresponds to TRBD2 (6 bases). This CDR3 is 15 amino acids long. Looked up from germline, CDR1 is DFQATT and CDR2 is SNEGSKA (reference sequence). V lost 0 bases to trimming and J lost 0 bases, with 12 bases between them. The DNA of the CDR3 is TGCAGTGCTAGAGATCAGGCGGGGAGCTCCTACGAGCAGTACTTC. As protein: CSARDQAGSSYEQYF.

This clonotype was detected many times. The gene calls are TRBV5-1 and TRBJ1-1; TRBD1 is a possible D gene (6 bases). Trimming shortened V by 5 bases and J by 0 bases, and 17 bases separated the two germline ends. The CDR3 totals 16 residues. The germline gives CDR1 SGHRS, CDR2 YFSETQ. CDR3 sequence: CASRPITGRVNTEAFF. The DNA for the CDR3 is TGCGCCAGCAGACCAATTACAGGGAGAGTGAACACTGAAGCTTTCTTT.

This clonotype was seen repeatedly, ten times or more. The rearrangement links TRBV15 to TRBJ2-5; D is perhaps TRBD1 or TRBD2 (6 bases each). The V end lost 1 base, the J end lost 5 bases, and 11 bases lay between the germline ends. Looked up from germline, CDR1 is LNHNV and CDR2 is YYDKDF (reference sequence). The CDR3 loop spans 14 amino acids. CDR3 sequence (DNA): TGTGCCACCAGCAGAGGGTGGGGGGCCGAGACCCAGTACTTC. Encoded protein: CATSRGWGAETQYF.

There are many counts of this clonotype. This sequence joins TRBV5-1 and TRBJ2-2; D is unclear. CDR1 and CDR2 (germline): SGHRS, YFSETQ. This CDR3 has 14 amino acids. Between the trimmed V and J ends, which lost 3 bases and 4 bases, there was a span of 10 bases. CDR3 loop: CASSWVDPTGELFF. The CDR3 nucleotides are TGCGCCAGCAGCTGGGTAGACCCCACCGGGGAGCTGTTTTTT.

A few counts support this clonotype. V and J are TRBV18 and TRBJ2-3, with 12 bases that match TRBD2. Germline CDR1 KGHSH, CDR2 LQKENI. The length of the CDR3 is 16 residues. With V trimmed by 3 bases and J by 4 bases, 5 bases remained unmatched. CDR3 coding DNA: TGTGCCAGCTCACCTACTAGCGGGAGGCTCTCAGATACGCAGTATTTT. Translating gives CASSPTSGRLSDTQYF.

The chain joins TRBV28 to TRBJ2-6; no firm D call. Trimming cost V 5 bases and J 3 bases, with 17 bases left between them. Germline V lookup: CDR1 MDHEN, CDR2 SYDVKM. The CDR3 has 17 residues. CDR3 nucleotides: TGTGCCAGCAGTCCCCCGGCGGTGATGGTTGGGGCCAACGTCCTGACTTTC. It codes for CASSPPAVMVGANVLTF.

V usage is TRBV6-5 and J usage is TRBJ1-1; D is ambiguous. The V and J ends lost 2 bases and 1 base respectively, with 11 bases between them. CDR3 length: 15 residues. Germline V lookup: CDR1 MNHEY, CDR2 SVGAGI. The CDR3 loop is CASSYGEGQNTEAFF. For the CDR3, the DNA is TGTGCCAGCAGTTACGGAGAGGGCCAGAACACTGAAGCTTTCTTT.